These T cell receptor beta chains were read from a single sample in a study of CD8+CD57+ T cells in acquired aplastic anemia. One entry per CDR3 protein results from TCRdb running MiXCR on the reads. Among hundreds of thousands of distinct CDR3 sequences listed, 55% to 65% were seen once. The specimen was sorted CD4+, CD8+, or CD8+CD57+ T cells (not recorded which) from PBMCs. These receptors were taken from a human donor with severe aplastic anemia or a healthy control (not recorded which). Both conserved end residues are part of each CDR3. A D gene is named only where the DNA matches it firmly. Size is stated for part of the rows, as once, few or many counts, or as a class when the clone is expanded.

cdr3_nt cdr3_aa d_call j_call v_call clone_size
TGTGCCAGCAGTGAGGGCGCGGGACGCCTAACCTACGAGCAGTACTTC CASSEGAGRLTYEQYF NA TRBJ2-7 TRBV12-3/TRBV12-4 NA
TGTGCCAGCAGCTTCGACCAGGGGACTAGCGCCTACAATGAGCAGTTCTTC CASSFDQGTSAYNEQFF TRBD2 TRBJ2-1 TRBV7-9 NA
TGTGCCAGCACCCGGTTGGGCAATCAGCCCCAGCATTTT CASTRLGNQPQHF NA TRBJ1-5 TRBV7-9 once
TGCGCCAGCAGCTTGGACAGGGTCTACGAGCAGTACTTC CASSLDRVYEQYF NA TRBJ2-7 TRBV5-1 many
TGTGCCAGCAGCGTAGCCCCCAGGACGGCACAAGAGACCCAGTACTTC CASSVAPRTAQETQYF NA TRBJ2-5 TRBV9 many
TGTGCCTGGAGCCCGCAGGGGACCGAGACCCAGTACTTC CAWSPQGTETQYF NA TRBJ2-5 TRBV30 many
TGTGCCAGCAGCCCGACGGGGACTAGCGGGTACAATGAGCAGTATTTT CASSPTGTSGYNEQYF TRBD2 TRBJ2-3 TRBV7-3 NA
TGTGCCAGCTTAACTTCGCGGGGGACGCAGTATTTT CASLTSRGTQYF TRBD2 TRBJ2-3 TRBV12-3/TRBV12-4 NA
TGTGCCAGTGAAGGGGGGGGGACAGGGCTGGCCTCCTACGAGCAGTACTTC CASEGGGTGLASYEQYF TRBD1 TRBJ2-7 TRBV2 NA
TGTGCCAGCAGCCCGAACAGGGGTAGCTACGAGCAGTACTTC CASSPNRGSYEQYF TRBD1 TRBJ2-7 TRBV15 NA
TGTGCCAGCAGGACACAGGGTTCCTCCTACGAGCAGTACTTC CASRTQGSSYEQYF NA TRBJ2-7 TRBV2 NA
TGTGCCAGCAGCTGGACAGAGTCTGGAAACACCATATATTTT CASSWTESGNTIYF NA TRBJ1-3 TRBV7-9 NA
TGTGCCAGCAGCCTTGGGGGGAACAATCAGCCCCAGCATTTT CASSLGGNNQPQHF NA TRBJ1-5 TRBV7-9 many
TGTGCCAGCAGTCGGGGACTAGCGGGGGGTGAGCAGTACTTC CASSRGLAGGEQYF TRBD2 TRBJ2-7 TRBV27 NA
TGTGCCAGCAGTGCTAGAGCCCCCGGGACTAGTAACCTCTACGAGCAGTACTTC CASSARAPGTSNLYEQYF TRBD2 TRBJ2-7 TRBV25-1 NA
TGTGCCAGCAGCTTTCGGGCGGGTGGTAGTACGTTCTACAATGAGCAGTTCTTC CASSFRAGGSTFYNEQFF NA TRBJ2-1 TRBV7-8 NA
TGTGCCAGCAGTGAAGAGGGCAGGGGGAAAGAGACCCAGTACTTC CASSEEGRGKETQYF TRBD1 TRBJ2-5 TRBV2 few
TGTGCCAGCAGTGAATCGGGTGCGGGGAACACTGAAGCTTTCTTT CASSESGAGNTEAFF NA TRBJ1-1 TRBV25-1 NA
TGTGCCACCAGTGATTTGCAAGTTCTTGGAAACACCATATATTTT CATSDLQVLGNTIYF NA TRBJ1-3 TRBV24-1 NA
TGTGCCAGCAGTTCAAACGGGGGCAATCAGCCCCAGCATTTT CASSSNGGNQPQHF NA TRBJ1-5 TRBV3-1 many
TGTGCCACCAGTGACCCCCGGAGCGGAGTAGCTGAAGCTTTCTTT CATSDPRSGVAEAFF NA TRBJ1-1 TRBV24-1 NA
TGTGCCAGCAGCCCCGTTAGGGGTCGAGATACGCAGTATTTT CASSPVRGRDTQYF NA TRBJ2-3 TRBV7-9 few
TGTGCCAGTAGTCCACGGACTAGCGGGGACTACGAGCAGTACTTC CASSPRTSGDYEQYF TRBD2 TRBJ2-7 TRBV19 many
TGTGCCAGCAGCTTAAAAGGACAACGCGACGAGCAGTACTTC CASSLKGQRDEQYF NA TRBJ2-7 TRBV7-8 NA
TGTGCCAGCGGGGGGGGGGCGAAGCAGTACTTC CASGGGAKQYF NA TRBJ2-7 TRBV12-3/TRBV12-4 NA